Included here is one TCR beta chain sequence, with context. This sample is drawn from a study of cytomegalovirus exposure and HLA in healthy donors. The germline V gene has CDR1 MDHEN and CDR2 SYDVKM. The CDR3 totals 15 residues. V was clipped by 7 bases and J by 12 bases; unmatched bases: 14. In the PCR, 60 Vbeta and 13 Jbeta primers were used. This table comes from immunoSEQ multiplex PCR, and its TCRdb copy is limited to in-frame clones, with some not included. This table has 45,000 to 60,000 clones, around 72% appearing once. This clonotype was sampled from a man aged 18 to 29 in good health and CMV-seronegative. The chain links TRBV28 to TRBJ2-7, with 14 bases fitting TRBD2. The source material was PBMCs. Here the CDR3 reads CASNSPGTSGSSWYF. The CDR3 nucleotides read TGTGCCAGCAATAGTCCCGGGACTAGCGGGAGTAGTTGGTACTTC.